This T cell receptor (beta chain) was found in a study of T-cell reconstitution after alpha-beta-depleted transplantation in children. To note about this clonotype: Its antigen is not identified.

Study-wide points: Hyperexpanded clones declined; after one year, newly produced T cells mostly supplied diversity. As was reported, about two months after transplant, alpha-beta T cells came from several hundred expanded graft clones.

TCRbeta library construction was performed incorporating unique molecular identifiers. TCRdb re-derived calls from the PCR reads in MiXCR, one entry per CDR3 protein. The table has 700,000 to 950,000 distinct CDR3 sequences, under 20% seen once. Sequenced here: PBMCs, mostly from graft donor cells, sampled 360 days after TCRalphabeta/CD19-depleted stem cell transplant. This receptor was obtained from a male patient between 10 and 17 years old who had a stem cell transplant for acute lymphoblastic leukemia, so the T cells may come from the graft donor.

CDR3 sequence: CASQLQGHTDTQYF. DNA for the CDR3: TGTGCCAGTCAGTTACAGGGCCACACAGATACGCAGTATTTT. V and J are TRBV6-5 and TRBJ2-3; perhaps TRBD1 as D (6 bases). Germline V gene data show CDR1 as MNHEY and CDR2 as SVGAGI. The CDR3 contains 14 residues. The V end lost 9 bases, the J end lost 2 bases, and 15 bases lay between the germline ends.